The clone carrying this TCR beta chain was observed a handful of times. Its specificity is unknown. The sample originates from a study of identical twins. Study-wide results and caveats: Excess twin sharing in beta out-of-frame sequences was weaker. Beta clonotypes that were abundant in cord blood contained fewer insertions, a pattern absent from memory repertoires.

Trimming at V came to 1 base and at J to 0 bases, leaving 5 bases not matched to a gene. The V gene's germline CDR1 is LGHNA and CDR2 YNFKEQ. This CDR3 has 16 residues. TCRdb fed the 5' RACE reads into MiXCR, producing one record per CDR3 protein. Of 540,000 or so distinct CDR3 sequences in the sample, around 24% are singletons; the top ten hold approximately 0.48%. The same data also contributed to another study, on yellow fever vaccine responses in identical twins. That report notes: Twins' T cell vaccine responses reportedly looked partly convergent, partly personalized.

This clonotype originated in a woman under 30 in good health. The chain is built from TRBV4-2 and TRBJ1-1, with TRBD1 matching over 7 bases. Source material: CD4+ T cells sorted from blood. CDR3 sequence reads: CASSQGTGRVNTEAFF. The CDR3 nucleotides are TGTGCCAGCAGCCAAGGGACAGGAAGGGTGAACACTGAAGCTTTCTTT.